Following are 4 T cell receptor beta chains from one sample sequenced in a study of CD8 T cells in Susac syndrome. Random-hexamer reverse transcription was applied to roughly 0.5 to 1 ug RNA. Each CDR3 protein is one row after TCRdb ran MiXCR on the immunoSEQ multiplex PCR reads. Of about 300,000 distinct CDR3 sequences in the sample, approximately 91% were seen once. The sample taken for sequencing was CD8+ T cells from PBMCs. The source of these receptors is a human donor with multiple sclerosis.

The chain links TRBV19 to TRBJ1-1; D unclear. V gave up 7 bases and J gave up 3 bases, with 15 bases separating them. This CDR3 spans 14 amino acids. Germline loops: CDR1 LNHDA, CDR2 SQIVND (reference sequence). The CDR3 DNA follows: TGTGCCAGTACCCTGGGGATAACTTACACTGAAGCTTTCTTT. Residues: CASTLGITYTEAFF.

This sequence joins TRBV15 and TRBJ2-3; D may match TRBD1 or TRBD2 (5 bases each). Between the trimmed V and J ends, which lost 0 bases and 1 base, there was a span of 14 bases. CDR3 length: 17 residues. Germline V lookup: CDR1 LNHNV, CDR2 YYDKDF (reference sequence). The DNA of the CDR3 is TGTGCCACCAGCAGAGATGGGGGAGTCCTTGGCACAGATACGCAGTATTTT. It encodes CATSRDGGVLGTDTQYF.

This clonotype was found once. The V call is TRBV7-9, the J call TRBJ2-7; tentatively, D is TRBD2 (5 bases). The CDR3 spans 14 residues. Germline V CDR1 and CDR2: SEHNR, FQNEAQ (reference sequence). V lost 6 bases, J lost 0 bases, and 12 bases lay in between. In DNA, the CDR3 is TGTGCCAGCAGGGGGAGAGGGAGCTCCTACGAGCAGTACTTC. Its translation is CASRGRGSSYEQYF.

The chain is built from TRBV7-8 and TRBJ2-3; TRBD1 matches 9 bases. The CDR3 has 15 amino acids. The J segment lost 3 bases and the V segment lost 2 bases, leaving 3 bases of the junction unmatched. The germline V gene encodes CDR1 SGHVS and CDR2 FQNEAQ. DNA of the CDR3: TGTGCCAGCAGCTTAAACAGGGGGCCGACAGATACGCAGTATTTT. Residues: CASSLNRGPTDTQYF.